Each of the 24 T cell receptor beta chains below was sequenced from the same sample in a study of blood T cell repertoires in COVID-19. Profiling relied on immunoSEQ multiplex PCR, and the TCRdb table lists in-frame clones only, not all of them. Of 250,000 to 350,000 clones in the sample, roughly 90% were seen once. Sequences were obtained from PBMCs or T cells enriched from blood (not recorded which). The origin of the receptors is a woman aged 25 to 39 who had recovered from COVID-19.

The chain uses TRBV7-3 and TRBJ1-1; the D is unclear. The CDR3 spans 12 residues. Trimming removed 3 bases from V and 7 bases from J, with 9 bases in between. Germline V gene data show CDR1 as SGHTA and CDR2 as FQGTGA. The CDR3 DNA is TGTGCCAGCAGCTTCCCAGGAGGTGAAGCTTTCTTT. It codes for CASSFPGGEAFF.

Only one count was recorded for this clone. The chain employs TRBV5-4 and TRBJ1-3, with D perhaps TRBD1 (6 bases). The V gene lost 1 base and the J gene lost 4 bases, with 18 bases spanning the gap. This CDR3 has 17 amino acids. CDR1 and CDR2 (germline): SGHNT, YYREEE (reference sequence). The CDR3 region has the DNA TGTGCCAGCAGCTTGATTGGGCAGGGGCTGCGGGGAAACACCATATATTTT. Protein sequence: CASSLIGQGLRGNTIYF.

The chain links TRBV10-1 to TRBJ2-7; 8 nucleotides line up with TRBD2. Germline-derived CDR1 and CDR2 are WNHNN and SYGVQD (reference sequence). The CDR3 has 14 residues. With 5 bases clipped from V and 4 bases from J, the junction kept 7 bases outside the gene matches. CDR3 DNA sequence: TGCGCCAGCAGTCCCGGGACTAGTCAGTACGAGCAGTACTTC. Protein product: CASSPGTSQYEQYF.

The count of this clone is one. The genes are TRBV18 and TRBJ2-2, with 9 bases aligning to TRBD1. The J segment lost 5 bases and the V segment lost 3 bases, leaving 7 bases of the junction unmatched. Looked up from germline, CDR1 is KGHSH and CDR2 is LQKENI. The CDR3 has 16 amino acids. The DNA of the CDR3 is TGTGCCAGCTCACCCGTACAGGGGGCGAGGACCGGGGAGCTGTTTTTT. Protein sequence: CASSPVQGARTGELFF.

This clone was picked up one time. The chain has TRBV28 and TRBJ2-1; D may be TRBD1 (6 bases). V was cut by 6 bases and J by 0 bases, with 12 bases left in between. Per germline, CDR1 MDHEN and CDR2 SYDVKM. The CDR3 extends over 15 amino acids. The CDR3 sequence is CASSNRAISYNEQFF. In nucleotides, the CDR3 is TGTGCCAGCAGCAACAGGGCAATCTCCTACAATGAGCAGTTCTTC.

This clone is a singleton in its sample. The chain recombines TRBV11-2 with TRBJ2-7, with a weak D call TRBD1 (5 bases). CDR3 size: 13 residues. V dropped 3 bases and J dropped 5 bases, with 11 bases sitting between them. The V gene's germline CDR1 is SGHAT and CDR2 FQNNGV. CDR3 in amino acids: CASSFVRGHEQYF. The CDR3 nucleotides read TGTGCCAGCAGCTTTGTTAGGGGCCACGAGCAGTACTTC.

This chain joins TRBV27 and TRBJ1-5; TRBD1 might be the D (6 bases). Per the germline V gene, CDR1 is MNHEY and CDR2 is SMNVEV (reference sequence). The V and J ends lost 1 base and 3 bases respectively, with 10 bases between them. The CDR3 sequence is 15 residues long. The CDR3 bases are TGTGCCAGCAGTTTATTGGGGGCCGACAATCAGCCCCAGCATTTT. This sequence encodes CASSLLGADNQPQHF.

The chain recombines TRBV28 with TRBJ2-7, with D possibly TRBD2 on 6 matching bases. Germline CDR1 MDHEN, CDR2 SYDVKM. V was shortened by 2 bases and J by 7 bases, with 15 bases between the two germline ends. The CDR3 has 14 amino acids. CDR3 residues: CASSLIGRGGEQYF. CDR3 nucleotides: TGTGCCAGCAGTTTAATCGGCCGCGGAGGGGAGCAGTACTTC.

The chain couples TRBV11-2 to TRBJ2-2; 7 positions agree with TRBD1. There are 15 residues in the CDR3. The V segment lost 4 bases and the J segment 6 bases; nucleotides outside the gene matches: 8. Per the germline V gene, CDR1 is SGHAT and CDR2 is FQNNGV. CDR3 nucleotides: TGTGCCAGCAGCTCGATCACAGGGGTGGCCGGGGAGCTGTTTTTT. Encoded protein: CASSSITGVAGELFF.

On this clone: Germline is not matched at one junction end, which may reflect a read error. The chain employs TRBV4-3 and TRBJ2-2; D gene uncertain. CDR3 length: 14 residues. In germline, CDR1 is LGHNA, CDR2 YSLEER. CDR3 in DNA: TGCGCCAGCTGCCAGACTCTTAACACCGGGGAGCTGTTTTTT. It encodes CASCQTLNTGELFF.

The chain joins TRBV5-1 to TRBJ1-2, with TRBD1 matching over 9 bases. The V gene end was trimmed by 0 bases and the J gene end by 8 bases; junction bases not matched to a gene: 14. The germline gives CDR1 SGHRS, CDR2 YFSETQ. The CDR3 extends over 17 amino acids. CDR3 sequence (DNA): TGCGCCAGCAGCTTGGACGTTAACAGGGGGCCTATAGAGGGCTACACCTTC. This sequence encodes CASSLDVNRGPIEGYTF.

This clone was seen only a few times. The chain links TRBV7-9 to TRBJ2-5; D gene uncertain. CDR1 and CDR2 (germline): SEHNR, FQNEAQ (reference sequence). The CDR3 covers 15 residues. V lost 5 bases and J 5 bases, leaving 18 bases between the germline ends. The DNA for the CDR3 is TGTGCCAGCAGCCCAAAGGCTAGACTTTCGGAGACCCAGTACTTC. This translates into CASSPKARLSETQYF.

The rearrangement links TRBV4-1 to TRBJ2-3; D call uncertain. The ends were cut back, 3 bases at V and 3 bases at J, with 7 bases in the middle. Germline CDR1 MGHRA, CDR2 YSYEKL. This CDR3 has 13 amino acids. CDR3 sequence (DNA): TGCGCCAGCAGCCACCAGAAAACAGATACGCAGTATTTT. The encoded protein is CASSHQKTDTQYF.

This clone has a handful of counts. CDR3 sequence: CASSHGQGDYNEQFF. The CDR3 bases are TGTGCCAGCAGTCACGGACAGGGAGACTACAATGAGCAGTTCTTC. The chain is built from TRBV6-2 or TRBV6-3 and TRBJ2-1; the match to TRBD1 covers 8 bases. The CDR3 consists of 15 residues. With V trimmed by 5 bases and J by 3 bases, 6 bases remained unmatched. Germline V lookup: CDR1 MNHEY, CDR2 SVGEGT.

This clone was observed a single time. This sequence joins TRBV7-2 and TRBJ2-5; no clear D gene. From germline, CDR1 is SGHTA and CDR2 FQGNSA. There are 14 residues in the CDR3. Trimming stripped 1 base from V and 1 base from J, with 7 bases between. The CDR3 DNA reads as TGTGCCAGCAGCTTAGATGGCAGCCAAGAGACCCAGTACTTC. Amino acid sequence: CASSLDGSQETQYF.

V gene TRBV27 combines with J gene TRBJ2-1, with 11 nucleotides matching TRBD2. Losses at the gene ends were 8 bases for V and 9 bases for J; bases not matched to a gene: 9. The CDR3 is 14 residues long. Looked up from germline, CDR1 is MNHEY and CDR2 is SMNVEV (reference sequence). The CDR3 loop is CASGLLAGVSEQFF. CDR3 sequence (DNA): TGTGCCAGCGGGTTACTAGCGGGAGTGAGTGAGCAGTTCTTC.

This clone has a single count. CDR3 loop: CASSYPLSRGDSVGHEQFF. CDR3 in DNA: TGTGCCAGCAGTTACCCATTGTCCCGAGGGGACTCGGTTGGCCATGAGCAGTTCTTC. The rearrangement uses TRBV28 and TRBJ2-1, with D perhaps matching TRBD2 (6 bases). Between the trimmed V and J ends, which lost 4 bases and 8 bases, there was a span of 30 bases. Germline lookup yields CDR1 MDHEN and CDR2 SYDVKM. The CDR3 is 19 residues long.

This chain links TRBV5-1 with TRBJ2-2; a possible D gene is TRBD1 (5 bases). Per the germline V gene, CDR1 is SGHRS and CDR2 is YFSETQ. The CDR3 is 16 residues long. V was trimmed by 0 bases and J by 2 bases, leaving 11 bases between them. CDR3 coding DNA: TGCGCCAGCAGCTTGGCCAGTGGGGCCAACACCGGGGAGCTGTTTTTT. Encoded protein: CASSLASGANTGELFF. The full variable domain, its missing parts supplied by reference TRBV5-1 and TRBJ2-2, is KAGVTQTPRYLIKTRGQQVTLSCSPISGHRSVSWYQQTPGQGLQFLFEYFSETQRNKGNFPGRFSGRQFSNSRSEMNVSTLELGDSALYLCASSLASGANTGELFFGEGSRLTVL.

The V call is TRBV10-2, the J call TRBJ2-3; 9 bases agree with TRBD2. The CDR3 contains 14 residues. Trimming cost V 7 bases and J 3 bases; bases outside gene matches: 5. Germline V gives CDR1 WSHSY, CDR2 SAAADI. As DNA, the CDR3 is TGCGCCAGCAAAAGGACTAGCGAAACAGATACGCAGTATTTT. Its protein is CASKRTSETDTQYF.

The rearrangement uses TRBV29-1 and TRBJ2-3, with TRBD1 as a possible D gene (6 bases). The CDR3 is 13 residues long. The germline gives CDR1 SQVTM, CDR2 ANQGSEA. CDR3 loop: CSAGTPGADTQYF. As DNA, the CDR3 is TGCAGTGCCGGGACACCTGGGGCAGATACGCAGTATTTT.

This clone has just a few counts. The genes are TRBV4-1 and TRBJ2-7, with TRBD1 matching 7 bases. The junction had 11 bases not matched to a gene; V was cut back by 6 bases and J by 6 bases. Germline V lookup: CDR1 MGHRA, CDR2 YSYEKL. CDR3 length: 14 amino acids. The CDR3 sequence is CASRGYGTALEQYF. The CDR3 coding sequence is TGCGCCAGCAGAGGATACGGGACAGCCCTCGAGCAGTACTTC.

This chain joins TRBV11-2 and TRBJ2-7, with 9 bases identical to TRBD2. The CDR3 runs 15 residues. V lost 4 bases to trimming and J lost 0 bases; unmatched junction nucleotides: 4. The V gene's germline CDR1 is SGHAT and CDR2 FQNNGV. The CDR3 DNA follows: TGTGCCAGCAGCTCCCGACTAGCGGACTCCTACGAGCAGTACTTC. Residues: CASSSRLADSYEQYF.

This clone was counted once. The chain has TRBV11-3 and TRBJ2-6; 10 nucleotides agree with TRBD1. Germline lookup yields CDR1 SGHNT and CDR2 YENEEA. This CDR3 contains 17 residues. The J segment lost 2 bases and the V segment lost 5 bases, leaving 6 bases of the junction unmatched. In DNA form, the CDR3 reads TGTGCCAGCAGCCCTCGACAGGGGGCGGCTGGGGCCAACGTCCTGACTTTC. Residues: CASSPRQGAAGANVLTF. The entire variable domain, with the rest obtained from reference TRBV11-3 and TRBJ2-6, is as follows: EAGVVQSPRYKIIEKKQPVAFWCNPISGHNTLYWYLQNLGQGPELLIRYENEEAVDDSQLPKDRFSAERLKGVDSTLKIQPAELGDSAVYLCASSPRQGAAGANVLTFGAGSRLTVL.

This chain uses TRBV11-2 with TRBJ2-3, with D tentatively TRBD1 (6 bases). The CDR3 is made up of 16 amino acids. The V gene lost 1 base and the J gene lost 1 base, with 12 bases spanning the gap. The V gene's germline CDR1 is SGHAT and CDR2 FQNNGV. The CDR3 nucleotides are TGTGCCAGCAGCTTAGGTATGGGGGCGGGCACAGATACGCAGTATTTT. This sequence encodes CASSLGMGAGTDTQYF.